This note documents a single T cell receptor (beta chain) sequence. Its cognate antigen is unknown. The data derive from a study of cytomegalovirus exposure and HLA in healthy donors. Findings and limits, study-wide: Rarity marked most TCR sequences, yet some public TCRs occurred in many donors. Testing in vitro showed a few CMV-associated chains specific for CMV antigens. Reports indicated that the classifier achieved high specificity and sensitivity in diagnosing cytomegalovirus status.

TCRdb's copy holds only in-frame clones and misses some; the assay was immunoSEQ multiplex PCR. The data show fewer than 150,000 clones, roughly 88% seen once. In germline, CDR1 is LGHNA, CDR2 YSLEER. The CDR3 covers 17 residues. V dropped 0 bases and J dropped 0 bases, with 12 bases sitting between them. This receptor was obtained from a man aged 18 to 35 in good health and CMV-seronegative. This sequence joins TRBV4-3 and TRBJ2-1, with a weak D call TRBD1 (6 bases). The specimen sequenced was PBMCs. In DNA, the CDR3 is TGCGCCAGCAGCCAAGATCGGGTAGGGGGCTCCTACAATGAGCAGTTCTTC. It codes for CASSQDRVGGSYNEQFF.